One sample yielded the 18 T cell receptor beta chains listed below, sequenced in a study of vaccination and CD4 T cells after COVID-19. The treatment was: roughly 10-day PBMC culture with coronavirus spike peptide pools or control peptides (ViraFEST assay). What these receptors recognize is not known. Sequencing of cultured CD4+ T cell DNA used the Oncomine TCR Beta short-read assay. TCRdb re-derived calls from the PCR reads in MiXCR, one entry per CDR3 protein. The sample lists some 14,000 distinct CDR3 sequences, about 29% seen once, with roughly 19% in the top ten. Sequenced material: CD4+ T cells from blood, cultured in vitro, taken before SARS-CoV-2 vaccination. Receptors originate from a human donor who received a COVID-19 vaccine.

V usage is TRBV18 and J usage is TRBJ2-3, with D tentatively TRBD1 or TRBD2 (6 bases each). V was trimmed by 5 bases and J by 0 bases, leaving 9 bases between them. The CDR3 has 14 residues. In germline, CDR1 is KGHSH, CDR2 LQKENI. CDR3 sequence: CASSAGQSTDTQYF. Written as DNA, the CDR3 is TGTGCCAGCTCAGCGGGACAAAGCACAGATACGCAGTATTTT.

This chain uses TRBV30 with TRBJ1-6, with 11 bases aligning to TRBD1. The CDR3 has 13 residues. Germline lookup yields CDR1 GTSNPN and CDR2 SVGIG (reference sequence). J lost 9 bases, V lost 8 bases, and 6 bases had no gene match. The CDR3 reads CARTGGEGSPLHF. CDR3 coding DNA: TGTGCCCGGACAGGGGGCGAGGGTTCACCCCTCCACTTT.

The chain uses TRBV5-3 and TRBJ1-6, with 8 nucleotides matching TRBD1. TRBV5-3 counts as an open reading frame of uncertain function. This CDR3 has 15 residues. The V and J ends lost 0 bases and 7 bases, in that order; junction bases with no gene match: 3. CDR3 nucleotide sequence: TGTGCCAGAAGCTTGGCTGACAGGGGAAATTCACCCCTCCACTTT. As protein: CARSLADRGNSPLHF.

The chain joins TRBV14 to TRBJ1-2, with 7 bases lining up with TRBD1. V was clipped by 0 bases and J by 3 bases; unmatched bases: 10. CDR3 length: 17 residues. Germline V gives CDR1 SGHDN, CDR2 FVKESK. CDR3 sequence reads: CASSQDLTGTADYGYTF. The CDR3 region has the DNA TGTGCCAGCAGCCAAGACCTTACCGGGACAGCAGACTATGGCTACACCTTC.

This clonotype appeared a few times. This chain joins TRBV30 and TRBJ1-1, with a tentative D call TRBD1 (5 bases). Germline V gene sequence: CDR1 GTSNPN, CDR2 SVGIG (reference sequence). This CDR3 comprises 14 residues. V lost 3 bases and J 5 bases, leaving 16 bases between the germline ends. The CDR3 nucleotides read TGTGCCTGGAGCGGGGAGCAGGGCGAGACTGAAGCTTTCTTT. This sequence encodes CAWSGEQGETEAFF. The full variable domain, its missing parts supplied by reference TRBV30 and TRBJ1-1, is SQTIHQWPATLVQPVGSPLSLECTVEGTSNPNLYWYRQAAGRGLQLLFYSVGIGQISSEVPQNLSASRPQDRQFILSSKKLLLSDSGFYLCAWSGEQGETEAFFGQGTRLTVV.

This clonotype has just a few counts. This chain uses TRBV12-3 or TRBV12-4 with TRBJ1-1; D uncertain. CDR3 size: 14 residues. The ends were cut back, 5 bases at V and 0 bases at J, with 10 bases in the middle. The CDR3 DNA reads as TGTGCCAGCAGTCCCGGACGGATGAACACTGAAGCTTTCTTT. Protein: CASSPGRMNTEAFF.

This clonotype is deemed medium-sized. V gene TRBV20-1 combines with J gene TRBJ1-2; D may be TRBD1 (5 bases). Germline V gene sequence: CDR1 DFQATT, CDR2 SNEGSKA (reference sequence). Trimming pared 1 base from V and 4 bases from J, leaving 10 bases between. The CDR3 covers 13 residues. CDR3 protein: CSARVGGIYGYTF. CDR3 sequence (DNA): TGCAGTGCTAGAGTCGGGGGGATCTATGGCTACACCTTC.

V is TRBV20-1 and J is TRBJ1-3; D remains unclear. Germline V gene data show CDR1 as DFQATT and CDR2 as SNEGSKA (reference sequence). This CDR3 is built from 14 residues. V lost 3 bases to trimming and J lost 0 bases, with 9 bases between them. The CDR3 nucleotides are TGCAGTGCTAGGCGCGGGGACTCTGGAAACACCATATATTTT. Amino acids: CSARRGDSGNTIYF.

V usage is TRBV20-1 and J usage is TRBJ1-4; TRBD1 aligns across 7 bases. The trim removed 2 bases at V and 4 bases at J, leaving 10 bases unmatched. CDR1 and CDR2 from the germline V gene are DFQATT and SNEGSKA (reference sequence). The CDR3 totals 16 residues. CDR3 in amino acids: CSARSFPGQINEKLFF. CDR3 DNA sequence: TGCAGTGCTAGATCCTTTCCGGGACAGATTAATGAAAAACTGTTTTTT.

V gene TRBV18 combines with J gene TRBJ2-1, with a possible D match to TRBD1 (7 bases). The V and J ends lost 2 bases and 6 bases respectively, with 14 bases between them. The length of the CDR3 is 15 residues. Germline CDR1 and CDR2: KGHSH and LQKENI. Here the CDR3 reads CASSPAGGSGNEQFF. The DNA of the CDR3 is TGTGCCAGCTCACCAGCAGGGGGGAGCGGCAATGAGCAGTTCTTC.

The chain joins TRBV5-1 to TRBJ2-2; 7 positions match TRBD1. V dropped 4 bases and J dropped 4; count of bases not matched to a gene: 4. Germline V lookup: CDR1 SGHRS, CDR2 YFSETQ. The CDR3 extends over 14 amino acids. The CDR3 DNA reads as TGCGCCAGCAGCCTTGACAGGGCCACCGGGGAGCTGTTTTTT. This translates into CASSLDRATGELFF.

The chain has TRBV29-1 and TRBJ1-2; D may be TRBD1 (5 bases). This CDR3 is 13 amino acids long. V lost 4 bases and J lost 8, with 17 bases in between. The V gene's germline CDR1 is SQVTM and CDR2 ANQGSEA. This CDR3 is CSVARQGMRGYTF. As DNA, the CDR3 is TGCAGCGTTGCCAGGCAGGGAATGCGGGGCTACACCTTC.

V and J are TRBV18 and TRBJ2-1; TRBD2 agrees at 10 bases. The V and J ends lost 6 bases and 5 bases, in that order; junction bases with no gene match: 1. Looked up from germline, CDR1 is KGHSH and CDR2 is LQKENI. The length of the CDR3 is 13 residues. CDR3 nucleotide sequence: TGTGCCAGCTCGGGACTAGCGAACAATGAGCAGTTCTTC. Protein product: CASSGLANNEQFF.

The chain joins TRBV11-2 to TRBJ1-1; D is perhaps TRBD1 (6 bases). This CDR3 is 15 amino acids long. CDR1 and CDR2 from the germline V gene are SGHAT and FQNNGV. V was trimmed by 5 bases and J by 0 bases, leaving 13 bases between them. DNA for the CDR3: TGTGCCAGCAGCCCTGGACAGTTCATGAACACTGAAGCTTTCTTT. This encodes CASSPGQFMNTEAFF.

CDR3 protein: CATRPGQGATDTQYF. CDR3 DNA sequence: TGTGCCACCCGGCCGGGACAGGGGGCCACAGATACGCAGTATTTT. J is TRBJ2-3 and V is TRBV6-4, with TRBD1 matching over 12 bases. With V trimmed by 10 bases and J by 2 bases, 7 bases remained unmatched. The CDR3 totals 15 residues. Germline lookup yields CDR1 MRHNA and CDR2 SNTAGT.

The sample holds a few counts of this clonotype. The genes are TRBV6-5 and TRBJ1-1; 8 positions match TRBD1. In germline, CDR1 is MNHEY, CDR2 SVGAGI. After removal of 0 bases from V and 4 bases from J, the junction contained 10 bases not matched to a gene. The CDR3 spans 17 residues. The CDR3 here is CASSYSGRGLLPTEAFF. CDR3 nucleotides: TGTGCCAGCAGTTACTCTGGCAGGGGGCTTTTACCCACTGAAGCTTTCTTT.

This sequence joins TRBV5-1 and TRBJ1-3; tentatively, D is TRBD1 (5 bases). V lost 0 bases, J lost 6 bases, and 10 bases lay in between. The length of the CDR3 is 14 residues. CDR1 and CDR2 (germline): SGHRS, YFSETQ. The chain's CDR3 is CASSLGGVENTIYF. CDR3 in DNA: TGCGCCAGCAGCTTGGGAGGGGTGGAAAACACCATATATTTT.

This clonotype was detected only a few times. V gene TRBV7-8 combines with J gene TRBJ2-3, with D unresolved. The CDR3 has 13 residues. Per the germline V gene, CDR1 is SGHVS and CDR2 is FQNEAQ. The V end lost 5 bases, the J end lost 5 bases, and 11 bases lay between the germline ends. The CDR3 protein is CASSPPKIDTQYF. CDR3 DNA sequence: TGTGCCAGCAGCCCCCCCAAGATAGATACGCAGTATTTT. Variable domain in full (rest from reference TRBV7-8 and TRBJ2-3): GAGVSQSPRYKVAKRGQDVALRCDPISGHVSLFWYQQALGQGPEFLTYFQNEAQLDKSGLPSDRFFAERPEGSVSTLKIQRTQQEDSAVYLCASSPPKIDTQYFGPGTRLTVL.